This TCR beta chain was recorded in a study of shared clonotypes between healthy human individuals. Study-level information: CD4 naive and CD4 memory each took three plates per donor, while CD8 naive took two and CD8 memory one. Study-wide results and limits: Naive subsets generally had larger estimated richness than memory subsets. Sharing across four donors was seen in 4% to 5.5% of naive CD4 clonotypes.

The table came from immunoSEQ multiplex PCR; TCRdb's copy has only in-frame clones and leaves some out. The sample comprises 650,000 to 800,000 clones, 90% to 95% of which are singletons, and approximately 24% rests with the top ten. The CDR3 runs to 15 residues. Per the germline V gene, CDR1 is SEHNR and CDR2 is FQNEAQ (reference sequence). Trimming took 6 bases from V and 3 from J; bases not matched to a gene: 8. CD8 cells regarded as naive lacked CD45RO, were positively chosen for CCR7, and omitted terminally differentiated effector memory CD45RA+ cells. As concerns this clone: Antigen unknown.

This rearrangement joins TRBV7-9 to TRBJ2-3; 8 bases map to TRBD1. The sample comprised naive CD8+ T cells sorted from blood. The origin of this receptor is a man aged 25-45 years in good health. The CDR3 protein is CASSSRGLGTDTQYF. In DNA form, the CDR3 reads TGTGCCAGCAGTTCCAGGGGGCTTGGGACAGATACGCAGTATTTT. The variable domain in full, with the rest retrieved from reference TRBV7-9 and TRBJ2-3, is DTGVSQNPRHKITKRGQNVTFRCDPISEHNRLYWYRQTLGQGPEFLTYFQNEAQLEKSRLLSDRFSAERPKGSFSTLEIQRTEQGDSAMYLCASSSRGLGTDTQYFGPGTRLTVL.